This TCR beta chain was obtained from a study of glioma-infiltrating T cells. This clonotype has at least ten counts. Using RNA template, CDR3s of TCR alpha and beta were amplified with iRepertoire arm-PCR. TCRdb fed the multiplex PCR reads into MiXCR, producing one record per CDR3 protein. The sample carries around 99,000 distinct CDR3 sequences, about 25% recorded once. The germline V gene encodes CDR1 KGHSH and CDR2 LQKENI. CDR3 length equals 14 residues. The V gene lost 1 base and the J gene lost 1 base, with 8 bases spanning the gap. This receptor was identified in a human donor with low-grade glioma or glioblastoma, undergoing nonglioma brain surgery, or in good health (not recorded which). Material: glioma tissue, nonneoplastic brain tissue, or PBMCs (not recorded which). The chain combines TRBV18 with TRBJ2-7; D ambiguous. DNA for the CDR3: TGTGCCAGCTCACCACTGCGAGAGTCCTACGAGCAGTACTTC. Translated: CASSPLRESYEQYF.